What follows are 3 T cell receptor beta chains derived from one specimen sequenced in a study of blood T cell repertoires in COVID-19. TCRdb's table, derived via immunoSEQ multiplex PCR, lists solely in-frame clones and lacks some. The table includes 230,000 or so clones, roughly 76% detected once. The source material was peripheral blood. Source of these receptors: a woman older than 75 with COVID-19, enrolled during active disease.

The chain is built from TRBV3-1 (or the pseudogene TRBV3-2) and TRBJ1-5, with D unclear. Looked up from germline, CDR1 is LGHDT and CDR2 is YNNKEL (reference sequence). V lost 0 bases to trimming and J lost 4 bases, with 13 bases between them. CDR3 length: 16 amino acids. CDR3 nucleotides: TGTGCCAGCAGCCAAGATCGGGTGCGGACTAATCAGCCCCAGCATTTT. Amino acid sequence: CASSQDRVRTNQPQHF.

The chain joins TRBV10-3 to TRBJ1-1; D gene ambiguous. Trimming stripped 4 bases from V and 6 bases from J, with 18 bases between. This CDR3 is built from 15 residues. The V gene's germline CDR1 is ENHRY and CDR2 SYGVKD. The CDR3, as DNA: TGTGCCATCAGTGTGCGGGCCGAGGTACCGGCTGAAGCTTTCTTT. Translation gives CAISVRAEVPAEAFF.

The DNA of the CDR3 is TGTGCCAGCAGCCAATTTGGAACTAGCGGGATACGAAGGGAGACCCAGTACTTC. It encodes CASSQFGTSGIRRETQYF. This rearrangement joins TRBV3-1 (or the pseudogene TRBV3-2) to TRBJ2-5; 10 positions agree with TRBD2. The germline V gene has CDR1 LGHDT and CDR2 YNNKEL (reference sequence). The CDR3 sequence is 18 residues long. The V gene end was trimmed by 2 bases and the J gene end by 5 bases; junction bases not matched to a gene: 14.